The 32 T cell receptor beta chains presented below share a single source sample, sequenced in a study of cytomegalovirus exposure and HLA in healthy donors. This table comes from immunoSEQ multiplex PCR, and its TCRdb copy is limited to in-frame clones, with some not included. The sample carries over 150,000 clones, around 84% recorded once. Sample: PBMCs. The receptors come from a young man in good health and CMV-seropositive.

CDR3 sequence (DNA): TGTGCCACCCGAGGACACACCGACTCCTATAATTCACCCCTCCACTTT. This codes for CATRGHTDSYNSPLHF. The rearrangement links TRBV7-9 to TRBJ1-6; a weak D match, TRBD1 (5 bases). CDR1 is SEHNR and CDR2 is FQNEAQ in the germline V gene (reference sequence). Trimming removed 10 bases at V and 0 bases at J, with 16 bases between. This CDR3 is built from 16 residues.

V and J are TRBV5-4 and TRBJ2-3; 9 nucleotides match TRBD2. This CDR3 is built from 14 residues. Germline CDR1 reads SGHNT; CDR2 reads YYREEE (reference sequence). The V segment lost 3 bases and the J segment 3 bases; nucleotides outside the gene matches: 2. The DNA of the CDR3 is TGTGCCAGCAGCTCTAGCGGGGTAACAGATACGCAGTATTTT. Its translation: CASSSSGVTDTQYF.

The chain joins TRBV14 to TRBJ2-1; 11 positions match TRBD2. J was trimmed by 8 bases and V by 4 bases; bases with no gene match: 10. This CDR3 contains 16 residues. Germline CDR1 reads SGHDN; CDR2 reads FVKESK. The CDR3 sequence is CASSPFRTSGGDEQFF. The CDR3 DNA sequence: TGTGCCAGCAGCCCGTTCAGAACTAGCGGGGGTGATGAGCAGTTCTTC.

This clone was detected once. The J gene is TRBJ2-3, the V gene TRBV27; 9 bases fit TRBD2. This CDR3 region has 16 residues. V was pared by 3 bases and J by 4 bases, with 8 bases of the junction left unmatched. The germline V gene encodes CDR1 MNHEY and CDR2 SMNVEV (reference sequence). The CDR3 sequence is CASSLVGGRAADTQYF. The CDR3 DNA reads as TGTGCCAGCAGTTTGGTCGGCGGGAGGGCCGCAGATACGCAGTATTTT.

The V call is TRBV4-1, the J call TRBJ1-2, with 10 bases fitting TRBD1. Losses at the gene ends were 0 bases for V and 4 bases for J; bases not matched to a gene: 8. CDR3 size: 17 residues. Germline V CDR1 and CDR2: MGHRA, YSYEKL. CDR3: CASSQDGRGQGLYGYTF. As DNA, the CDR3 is TGCGCCAGCAGCCAAGATGGCCGGGGACAGGGGCTCTATGGCTACACCTTC.

The CDR3 region has the DNA TGTGCCAGCAGTAATCCGGCCGGGACAGGCGGAAACACCATATATTTT. This gives the protein CASSNPAGTGGNTIYF. J is TRBJ1-3 and V is TRBV6-6; 8 nucleotides agree with TRBD1. Germline V gene sequence: CDR1 MNHNY, CDR2 SVGAGI (reference sequence). V was pared by 5 bases and J by 4 bases, with 10 bases of the junction left unmatched. The CDR3 is 16 residues long.

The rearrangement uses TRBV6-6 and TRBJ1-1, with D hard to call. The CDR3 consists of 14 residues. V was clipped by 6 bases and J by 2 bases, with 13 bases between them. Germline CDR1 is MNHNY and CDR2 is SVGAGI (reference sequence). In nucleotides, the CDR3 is TGTGCCAGCAGGGCCGTAGGAGATAACACTGAAGCTTTCTTT. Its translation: CASRAVGDNTEAFF.

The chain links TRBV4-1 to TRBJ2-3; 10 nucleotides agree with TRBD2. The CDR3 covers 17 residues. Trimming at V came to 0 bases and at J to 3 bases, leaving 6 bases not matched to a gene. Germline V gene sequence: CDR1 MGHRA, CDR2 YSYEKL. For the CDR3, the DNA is TGCGCCAGCAGCCAAGATAGCCTAGCGGGAGAAACAGATACGCAGTATTTT. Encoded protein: CASSQDSLAGETDTQYF.

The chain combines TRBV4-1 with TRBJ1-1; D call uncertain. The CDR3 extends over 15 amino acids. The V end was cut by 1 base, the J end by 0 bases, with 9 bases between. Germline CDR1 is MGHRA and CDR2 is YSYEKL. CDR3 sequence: CASSQGWAVNTEAFF. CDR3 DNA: TGCGCCAGCAGCCAAGGGTGGGCAGTGAACACTGAAGCTTTCTTT.

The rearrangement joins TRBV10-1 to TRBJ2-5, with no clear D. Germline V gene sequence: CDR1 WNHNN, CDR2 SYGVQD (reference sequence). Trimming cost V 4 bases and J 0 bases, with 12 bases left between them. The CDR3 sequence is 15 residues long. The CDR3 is CASSGGRSNQETQYF. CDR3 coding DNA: TGCGCCAGCAGTGGCGGTCGATCTAACCAAGAGACCCAGTACTTC.

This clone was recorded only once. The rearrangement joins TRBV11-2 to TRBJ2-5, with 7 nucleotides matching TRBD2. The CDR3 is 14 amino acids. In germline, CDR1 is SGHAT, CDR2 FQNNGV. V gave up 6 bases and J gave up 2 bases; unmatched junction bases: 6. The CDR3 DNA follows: TGTGCCAGCAGTTCTAGCGGAGCTCAAGAGACCCAGTACTTC. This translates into CASSSSGAQETQYF.

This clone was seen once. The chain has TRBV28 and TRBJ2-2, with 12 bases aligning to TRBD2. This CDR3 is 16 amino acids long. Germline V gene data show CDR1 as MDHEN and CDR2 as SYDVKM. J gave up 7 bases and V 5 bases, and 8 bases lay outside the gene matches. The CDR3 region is CASSPRLAGENGELFF. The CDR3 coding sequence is TGTGCCAGCAGTCCCCGACTAGCGGGAGAGAACGGGGAGCTGTTTTTT.

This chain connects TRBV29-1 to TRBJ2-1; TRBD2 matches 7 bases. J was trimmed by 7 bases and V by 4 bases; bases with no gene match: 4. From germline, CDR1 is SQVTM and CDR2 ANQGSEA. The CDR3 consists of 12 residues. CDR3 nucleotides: TGCAGCGTTGGAAGTAGCGGGAATGAGCAGTTCTTC. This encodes CSVGSSGNEQFF.

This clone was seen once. In DNA, the CDR3 is TGTGCCTGCTCGTCAGGGGCACATGAGCAGTACTTC. This encodes CACSSGAHEQYF. V gene TRBV6-6 combines with J gene TRBJ2-7, with D perhaps matching TRBD1 (6 bases). Germline CDR1 and CDR2: MNHNY and SVGAGI (reference sequence). The V end lost 11 bases, the J end lost 7 bases, and 18 bases lay between the germline ends. This CDR3 has 12 residues.

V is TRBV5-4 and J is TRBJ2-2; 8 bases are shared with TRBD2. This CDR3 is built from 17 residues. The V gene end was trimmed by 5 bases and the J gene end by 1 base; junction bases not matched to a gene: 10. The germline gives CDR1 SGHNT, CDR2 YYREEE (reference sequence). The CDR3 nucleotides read TGTGCCAGCAGGGCTAGCGGGCGGACCTTGAACACCGGGGAGCTGTTTTTT. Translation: CASRASGRTLNTGELFF. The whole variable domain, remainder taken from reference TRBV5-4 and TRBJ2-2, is ETGVTQSPTHLIKTRGQQVTLRCSSQSGHNTVSWYQQALGQGPQFIFQYYREEENGRGNFPPRFSGLQFPNYSSELNVNALELDDSALYLCASRASGRTLNTGELFFGEGSRLTVL.

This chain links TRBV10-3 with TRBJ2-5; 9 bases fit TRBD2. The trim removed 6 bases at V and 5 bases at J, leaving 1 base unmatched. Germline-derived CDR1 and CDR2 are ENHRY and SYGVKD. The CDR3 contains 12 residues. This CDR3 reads CAIRTSGETQYF. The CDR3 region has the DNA TGTGCCATCAGGACTAGCGGTGAGACCCAGTACTTC.

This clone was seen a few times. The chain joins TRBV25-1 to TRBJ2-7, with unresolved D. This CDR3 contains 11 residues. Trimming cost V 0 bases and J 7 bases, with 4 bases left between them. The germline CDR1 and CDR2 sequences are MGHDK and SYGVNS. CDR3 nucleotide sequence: TGTGCCAGCAGTGAATATTCGGAGCAGTACTTC. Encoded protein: CASSEYSEQYF.

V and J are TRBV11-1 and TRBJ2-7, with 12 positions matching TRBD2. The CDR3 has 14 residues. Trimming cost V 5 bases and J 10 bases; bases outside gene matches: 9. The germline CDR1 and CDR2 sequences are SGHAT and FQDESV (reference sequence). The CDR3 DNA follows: TGTGCCAGCAGCCAAGGACTAGCGGGAAGAAATCAGTACTTC. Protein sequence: CASSQGLAGRNQYF. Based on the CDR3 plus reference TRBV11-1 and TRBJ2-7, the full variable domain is EAEVAQSPRYKITEKSQAVAFWCDPISGHATLYWYRQILGQGPELLVQFQDESVVDDSQLPKDRFSAERLKGVDSTLKIQPAELGDSAMYLCASSQGLAGRNQYFGPGTRLTVT.

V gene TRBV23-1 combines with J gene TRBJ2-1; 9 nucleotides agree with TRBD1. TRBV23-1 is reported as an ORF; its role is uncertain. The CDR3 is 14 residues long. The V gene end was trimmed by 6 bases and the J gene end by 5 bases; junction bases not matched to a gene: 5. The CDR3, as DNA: TGCGCCAGCAGACCGGGACAGGGTAACAATGAGCAGTTCTTC. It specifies CASRPGQGNNEQFF.

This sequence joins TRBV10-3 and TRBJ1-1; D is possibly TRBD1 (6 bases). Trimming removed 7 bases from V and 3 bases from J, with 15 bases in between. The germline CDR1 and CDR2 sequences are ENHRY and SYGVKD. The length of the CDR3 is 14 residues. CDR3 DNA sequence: TGTGCCATCACTATGGGGGGGGCGGACACTGAAGCTTTCTTT. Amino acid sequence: CAITMGGADTEAFF.

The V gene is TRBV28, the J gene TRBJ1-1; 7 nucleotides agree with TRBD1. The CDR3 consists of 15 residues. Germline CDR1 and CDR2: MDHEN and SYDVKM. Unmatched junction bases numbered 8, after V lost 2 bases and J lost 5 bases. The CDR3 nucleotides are TGTGCCAGCAGTTTACCCTCAGGGGGAAGGACTGAAGCTTTCTTT. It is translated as CASSLPSGGRTEAFF.

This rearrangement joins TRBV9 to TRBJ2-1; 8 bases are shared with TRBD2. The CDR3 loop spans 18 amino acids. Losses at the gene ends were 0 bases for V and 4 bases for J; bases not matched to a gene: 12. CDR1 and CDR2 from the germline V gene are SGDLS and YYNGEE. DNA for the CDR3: TGTGCCAGCAGCGTAGTCCCGGGGGGGGTGCCCGTATACAATGAGCAGTTCTTC. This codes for CASSVVPGGVPVYNEQFF.

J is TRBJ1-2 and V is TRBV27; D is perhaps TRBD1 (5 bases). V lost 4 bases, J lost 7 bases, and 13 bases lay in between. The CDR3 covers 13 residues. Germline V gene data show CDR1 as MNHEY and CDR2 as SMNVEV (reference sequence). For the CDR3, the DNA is TGTGCCAGCAGTTCCTCGGGGGGGGGTGGCTACACCTTC. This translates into CASSSSGGGGYTF.

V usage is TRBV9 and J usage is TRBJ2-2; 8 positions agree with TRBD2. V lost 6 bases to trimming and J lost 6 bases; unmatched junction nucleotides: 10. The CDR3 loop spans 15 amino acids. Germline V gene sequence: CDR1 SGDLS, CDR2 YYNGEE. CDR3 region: CASTLSGSWPGELFF. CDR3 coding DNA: TGTGCCAGCACACTCAGCGGGAGTTGGCCCGGGGAGCTGTTTTTT.

The CDR3 sequence: CASSSPNRGRGTDTQYF. CDR3 coding DNA: TGTGCCAGCAGTTCCCCGAACAGGGGGCGAGGCACAGATACGCAGTATTTT. The V call is TRBV27, the J call TRBJ2-3, with 9 bases fitting TRBD1. The germline V gene has CDR1 MNHEY and CDR2 SMNVEV (reference sequence). V was pared by 4 bases and J by 1 base, with 9 bases of the junction left unmatched. The CDR3 loop spans 17 amino acids.

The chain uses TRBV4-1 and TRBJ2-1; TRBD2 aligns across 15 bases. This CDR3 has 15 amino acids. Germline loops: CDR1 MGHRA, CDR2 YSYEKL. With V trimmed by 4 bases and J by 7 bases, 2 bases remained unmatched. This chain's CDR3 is CASSLGLAGGNEQFF. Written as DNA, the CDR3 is TGCGCCAGCAGCCTTGGACTAGCGGGAGGGAATGAGCAGTTCTTC.

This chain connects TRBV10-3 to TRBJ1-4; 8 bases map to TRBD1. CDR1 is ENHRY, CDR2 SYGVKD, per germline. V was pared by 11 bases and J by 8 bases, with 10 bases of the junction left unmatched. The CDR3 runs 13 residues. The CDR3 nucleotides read TGTGCCGCTCGCGGACAGGGCTCGGAAAAACTGTTTTTT. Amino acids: CAARGQGSEKLFF.

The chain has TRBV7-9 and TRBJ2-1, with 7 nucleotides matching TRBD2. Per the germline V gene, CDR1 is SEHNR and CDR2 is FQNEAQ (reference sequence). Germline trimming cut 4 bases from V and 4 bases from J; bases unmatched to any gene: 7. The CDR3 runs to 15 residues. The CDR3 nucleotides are TGTGCCAGCAGCTACTCTAGCGGAGGGTACAATGAGCAGTTCTTC. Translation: CASSYSSGGYNEQFF.

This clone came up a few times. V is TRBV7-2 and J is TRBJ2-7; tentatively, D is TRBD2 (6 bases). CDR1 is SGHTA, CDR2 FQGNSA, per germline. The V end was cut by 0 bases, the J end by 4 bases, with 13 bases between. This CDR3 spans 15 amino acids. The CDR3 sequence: CASSLAGGLVYEQYF. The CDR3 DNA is TGTGCCAGCAGCTTAGCGGGAGGTCTCGTGTACGAGCAGTACTTC.

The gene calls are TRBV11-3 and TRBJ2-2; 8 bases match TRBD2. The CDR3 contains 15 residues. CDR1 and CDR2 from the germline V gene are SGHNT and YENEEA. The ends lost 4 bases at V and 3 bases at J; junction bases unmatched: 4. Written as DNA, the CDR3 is TGTGCCAGCAGCTCCGGGACTAGGTACACCGGGGAGCTGTTTTTT. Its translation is CASSSGTRYTGELFF. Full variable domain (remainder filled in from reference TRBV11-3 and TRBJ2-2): EAGVVQSPRYKIIEKKQPVAFWCNPISGHNTLYWYLQNLGQGPELLIRYENEEAVDDSQLPKDRFSAERLKGVDSTLKIQPAELGDSAVYLCASSSGTRYTGELFFGEGSRLTVL.

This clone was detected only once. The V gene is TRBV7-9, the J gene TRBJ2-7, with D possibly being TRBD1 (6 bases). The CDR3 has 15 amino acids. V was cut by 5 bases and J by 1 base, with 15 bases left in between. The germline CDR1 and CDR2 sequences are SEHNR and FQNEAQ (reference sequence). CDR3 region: CASSPRGIGSYEQYF. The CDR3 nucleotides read TGTGCCAGCAGCCCTAGGGGGATAGGTTCCTACGAGCAGTACTTC. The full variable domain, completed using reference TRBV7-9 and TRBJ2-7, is DTGVSQNPRHKITKRGQNVTFRCDPISEHNRLYWYRQTLGQGPEFLTYFQNEAQLEKSRLLSDRFSAERPKGSFSTLEIQRTEQGDSAMYLCASSPRGIGSYEQYFGPGTRLTVT.

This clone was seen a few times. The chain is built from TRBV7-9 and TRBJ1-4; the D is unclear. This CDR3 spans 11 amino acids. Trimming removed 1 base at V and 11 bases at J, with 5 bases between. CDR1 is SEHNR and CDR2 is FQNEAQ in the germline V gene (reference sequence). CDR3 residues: CASSLGAKLFF. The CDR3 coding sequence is TGTGCCAGCAGCTTAGGTGCGAAACTGTTTTTT.